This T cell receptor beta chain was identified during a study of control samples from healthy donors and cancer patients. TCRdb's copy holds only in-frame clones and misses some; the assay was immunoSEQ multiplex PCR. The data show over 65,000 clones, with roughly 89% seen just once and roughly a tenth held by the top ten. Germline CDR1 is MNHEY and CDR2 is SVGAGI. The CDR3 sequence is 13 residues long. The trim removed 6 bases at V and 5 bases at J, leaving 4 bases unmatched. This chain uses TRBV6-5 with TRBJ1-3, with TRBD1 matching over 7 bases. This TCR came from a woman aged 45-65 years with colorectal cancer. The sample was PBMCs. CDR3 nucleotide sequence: TGTGCCAGCAGCCGACAGGGAAGAAACACCATATATTTT. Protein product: CASSRQGRNTIYF.